This entry lists 28 T cell receptor beta chains sequenced from one sample in a study of shared clonotypes between healthy human individuals. Data came from immunoSEQ multiplex PCR; TCRdb stores just in-frame clones and leaves some out. The sample records 2.5 million or so clones, about 92% being singletons. The sample comprised naive CD4+ T cells sorted from blood. Subset denoted: CD45RA+ positively selected. All receptors come from a man younger than 30 in good health.

The J gene is TRBJ2-1, the V gene TRBV5-1; TRBD2 matches at 8 bases. This CDR3 spans 16 amino acids. The V segment lost 4 bases and the J segment 5 bases; nucleotides outside the gene matches: 11. The V gene's germline CDR1 is SGHRS and CDR2 YFSETQ. Here the CDR3 reads CASSPAGSGGHNEQFF. In nucleotides, the CDR3 is TGCGCCAGCAGCCCCGCGGGGAGCGGGGGCCACAATGAGCAGTTCTTC.

The rearrangement links TRBV7-6 to TRBJ2-3; 14 positions agree with TRBD2. Germline loops: CDR1 SGHVS, CDR2 FNYEAQ. The CDR3 spans 15 residues. J lost 7 bases, V lost 5 bases, and 5 bases had no gene match. CDR3 loop: CASSPGTSGSYTQYF. DNA of the CDR3: TGTGCCAGCAGCCCGGGGACTAGCGGGAGTTATACGCAGTATTTT. Using reference TRBV7-6 and TRBJ2-3 for the parts outside the CDR3, the full variable domain is GAGVSQSPRYKVTKRGQDVALRCDPISGHVSLYWYRQALGQGPEFLTYFNYEAQQDKSGLPNDRFSAERPEGSISTLTIQRTEQRDSAMYRCASSPGTSGSYTQYFGPGTRLTVL.

The chain recombines TRBV6-1 with TRBJ2-2; the D gene is possibly TRBD1 (6 bases). With 6 bases removed from V and 4 bases from J, the gap between germline ends came to 12 bases. There are 14 residues in the CDR3. Per the germline V gene, CDR1 is MNHNS and CDR2 is SASEGT. In DNA form, the CDR3 reads TGTGCCAGCAGATCAACAGGGTCCACCGGGGAGCTGTTTTTT. Translation: CASRSTGSTGELFF.

The chain joins TRBV11-2 to TRBJ1-3; the D gene is possibly TRBD1 (5 bases). V gave up 1 base and J gave up 1 base, with 11 bases separating them. Germline V gene sequence: CDR1 SGHAT, CDR2 FQNNGV. CDR3 size: 16 residues. The CDR3 DNA is TGTGCCAGCAGCTTAGTTTGGCAGGGTTCTGGAAACACCATATATTTT. The encoded protein is CASSLVWQGSGNTIYF.

For the CDR3, the DNA is TGCGCCAGCAGCTTGTACGGGGGGCCCTACGAGCAGTACTTC. Translation: CASSLYGGPYEQYF. The V gene is TRBV5-1, the J gene TRBJ2-7; D is possibly TRBD2 (7 bases). CDR3 length: 14 residues. V shed 1 base and J shed 2 bases, with 10 bases lying between them. Germline values: CDR1 SGHRS, CDR2 YFSETQ.

This sequence joins TRBV9 and TRBJ1-6; D not certain. CDR1 and CDR2 from the germline V gene are SGDLS and YYNGEE. The CDR3 loop spans 13 amino acids. The V end lost 0 bases, the J end lost 12 bases, and 10 bases lay between the germline ends. The CDR3 loop is CASSVDQLLPLHF. The CDR3 DNA is TGTGCCAGCAGCGTAGATCAGCTCTTACCCCTCCACTTT.

The chain is built from TRBV19 and TRBJ2-4; 7 bases map to TRBD2. The CDR3 sequence is 11 residues long. V was pared by 6 bases and J by 15 bases, with 8 bases of the junction left unmatched. The germline gives CDR1 LNHDA, CDR2 SQIVND (reference sequence). CDR3 loop: CASSIRGGWYF. For the CDR3, the DNA is TGTGCCAGTAGCATCCGGGGAGGGTGGTACTTC. The whole variable domain, remainder taken from reference TRBV19 and TRBJ2-4, is DGGITQSPKYLFRKEGQNVTLSCEQNLNHDAMYWYRQDPGQGLRLIYYSQIVNDFQKGDIAEGYSVSREKKESFPLTVTSAQKNPTAFYLCASSIRGGWYFGAGTRLSVL.

Regarding this clone: Within the sample, other DNA sequences also encode this same CDR3. V and J are TRBV5-1 and TRBJ2-1; 8 positions match TRBD2. This CDR3 comprises 14 residues. V gave up 3 bases and J gave up 8 bases; unmatched junction bases: 7. Germline V CDR1 and CDR2: SGHRS, YFSETQ. The CDR3 is CASSSGLAGDEQFF. The CDR3 region has the DNA TGCGCCAGCAGCTCCGGGCTAGCGGGCGATGAGCAGTTCTTC.

The chain carries TRBV5-3 and TRBJ1-4; D gene unclear. TRBV5-3 is reported as an ORF; its role is uncertain. There are 16 residues in the CDR3. Trimming left V 4 bases short and J 0 bases short, with 13 bases between. The CDR3 loop reads CARSVTREPTNEKLFF. The CDR3 region has the DNA TGTGCCAGAAGCGTTACCCGGGAACCAACTAATGAAAAACTGTTTTTT.

Here the CDR3 DNA reads TGCGCCAGCAGTCTTGGGGGGAGTAGCGACGAGCAGTACTTC. This gives the protein CASSLGGSSDEQYF. The V and J genes are TRBV10-1 and TRBJ2-7, with D possibly matching TRBD2 (6 bases). V was cut by 5 bases and J by 5 bases, with 16 bases left in between. This CDR3 is built from 14 residues. Germline loops: CDR1 WNHNN, CDR2 SYGVQD (reference sequence).

This clone has a handful of counts. This sequence joins TRBV28 and TRBJ1-5, with unresolved D. The CDR3 consists of 13 residues. Germline V gene sequence: CDR1 MDHEN, CDR2 SYDVKM. Deletions cut 2 bases from V and 0 bases from J, with 2 bases between. The CDR3: CASSLTSNQPQHF. The CDR3 DNA reads as TGTGCCAGCAGTTTAACTAGCAATCAGCCCCAGCATTTT.

J is TRBJ2-3 and V is TRBV5-4; a weak D match, TRBD2 (6 bases). There are 16 residues in the CDR3. The germline CDR1 and CDR2 sequences are SGHNT and YYREEE (reference sequence). The ends were cut back, 1 base at V and 2 bases at J, with 14 bases in the middle. CDR3 coding DNA: TGTGCCAGCAGCTTGAAGAATCGGGAGTCCACAGATACGCAGTATTTT. Amino acid sequence: CASSLKNRESTDTQYF. Filled out from reference TRBV5-4 and TRBJ2-3, the complete variable domain reads ETGVTQSPTHLIKTRGQQVTLRCSSQSGHNTVSWYQQALGQGPQFIFQYYREEENGRGNFPPRFSGLQFPNYSSELNVNALELDDSALYLCASSLKNRESTDTQYFGPGTRLTVL.

This chain joins TRBV7-6 and TRBJ1-4; the D gene is possibly TRBD1 (5 bases). The ends were cut back, 1 base at V and 5 bases at J, with 17 bases in the middle. CDR1 is SGHVS, CDR2 FNYEAQ, per germline. The CDR3 is 17 residues long. The CDR3 region has the DNA TGTGCCAGCAGCTTAGGCCCGCTGACAGCTACGAATGAAAAACTGTTTTTT. Protein sequence: CASSLGPLTATNEKLFF.

The chain couples TRBV6-5 to TRBJ2-7; the D gene could be TRBD1 or TRBD2 (5 bases each). The V gene lost 6 bases and the J gene lost 6 bases, with 18 bases spanning the gap. The CDR3 extends over 14 amino acids. Per germline, CDR1 MNHEY and CDR2 SVGAGI. The CDR3 region is CASRSGTAGIEQYF. CDR3 DNA sequence: TGTGCCAGCAGATCGGGGACGGCCGGTATCGAGCAGTACTTC.

The chain links TRBV19 to TRBJ1-5; D gene unclear. CDR1 and CDR2 (germline): LNHDA, SQIVND (reference sequence). The CDR3 covers 15 residues. Trimming cost V 3 bases and J 0 bases, with 9 bases left between them. The CDR3 DNA is TGTGCCAGTAGTATCGTCACCAATAGCAATCAGCCCCAGCATTTT. This codes for CASSIVTNSNQPQHF. The full variable domain, in which reference TRBV19 and TRBJ1-5 provide the parts outside the CDR3, is DGGITQSPKYLFRKEGQNVTLSCEQNLNHDAMYWYRQDPGQGLRLIYYSQIVNDFQKGDIAEGYSVSREKKESFPLTVTSAQKNPTAFYLCASSIVTNSNQPQHFGDGTRLSIL.

The chain couples TRBV9 to TRBJ2-1; a possible D gene is TRBD1 (5 bases). The CDR3 contains 13 residues. Germline-derived CDR1 and CDR2 are SGDLS and YYNGEE. The V and J ends lost 3 bases and 4 bases respectively, with 8 bases between them. This chain's CDR3 is CASSETVYNEQFF. The DNA of the CDR3 is TGTGCCAGCAGCGAGACAGTATACAATGAGCAGTTCTTC. Supplemented by reference TRBV9 and TRBJ2-1, the full variable domain reads DSGVTQTPKHLITATGQRVTLRCSPRSGDLSVYWYQQSLDQGLQFLIQYYNGEERAKGNILERFSAQQFPDLHSELNLSSLELGDSALYFCASSETVYNEQFFGPGTRLTVL.

The gene calls are TRBV6-5 and TRBJ1-6; the match to TRBD1 covers 9 bases. Germline V gene sequence: CDR1 MNHEY, CDR2 SVGAGI. The CDR3 extends over 15 amino acids. The ends lost 6 bases at V and 3 bases at J; junction bases unmatched: 3. CDR3: CASSLGQGYNSPLHF. CDR3 nucleotides: TGTGCCAGCAGCTTGGGACAGGGCTATAATTCACCCCTCCACTTT.

V is TRBV28 and J is TRBJ2-1; D is possibly TRBD2 (7 bases). V lost 6 bases, J lost 5 bases, and 14 bases lay in between. CDR1 is MDHEN, CDR2 SYDVKM, per germline. CDR3 size: 14 residues. The CDR3 DNA is TGTGCCAGCAGGCCGGGGGGCGCCAACAATGAGCAGTTCTTC. This encodes CASRPGGANNEQFF.

The gene calls are TRBV11-3 and TRBJ1-4, with D unresolved. The CDR3 has 16 amino acids. Trimming took off 3 bases at V and 0 bases at J, with 11 bases between the two ends. CDR1 and CDR2 (germline): SGHNT, YENEEA. In nucleotides, the CDR3 is TGTGCCAGCAGCTTTAGGGCGACTACAACTAATGAAAAACTGTTTTTT. Translation gives CASSFRATTTNEKLFF.

With regard to this clone: The same CDR3 also results from other DNA sequences found in this sample. The V gene is TRBV4-3, the J gene TRBJ2-3, with 7 bases identical to TRBD2. Germline V gives CDR1 LGHNA, CDR2 YSLEER. The ends lost 2 bases at V and 0 bases at J; junction bases unmatched: 2. The CDR3 consists of 15 residues. For the CDR3, the DNA is TGCGCCAGCAGCCAACTAGCGGCTAGCACAGATACGCAGTATTTT. The encoded protein is CASSQLAASTDTQYF.

The CDR3 nucleotides are TGTGCCAGCTCACCGCCGGGACAGAGGAATGAAAAACTGTTTTTT. This sequence encodes CASSPPGQRNEKLFF. This rearrangement joins TRBV18 to TRBJ1-4, with TRBD1 matching 7 bases. This CDR3 is built from 15 residues. Per germline, CDR1 KGHSH and CDR2 LQKENI. Trimming took 3 bases from V and 5 from J; bases not matched to a gene: 6.

The chain uses TRBV19 and TRBJ1-4; a weak D match, TRBD1 (6 bases). This CDR3 region has 15 residues. Deletions cut 3 bases from V and 0 bases from J, with 8 bases between. CDR1 and CDR2 (germline): LNHDA, SQIVND (reference sequence). The CDR3 region is CASSMGAATNEKLFF. CDR3 DNA: TGTGCCAGTAGTATGGGGGCGGCAACTAATGAAAAACTGTTTTTT. The full variable domain, in which reference TRBV19 and TRBJ1-4 provide the parts outside the CDR3, is DGGITQSPKYLFRKEGQNVTLSCEQNLNHDAMYWYRQDPGQGLRLIYYSQIVNDFQKGDIAEGYSVSREKKESFPLTVTSAQKNPTAFYLCASSMGAATNEKLFFGSGTQLSVL.

The rearrangement links TRBV2 to TRBJ2-5; no clear D. CDR1 is SNHLY, CDR2 FYNNEI, per germline. CDR3 length: 11 amino acids. Trimming took off 7 bases at V and 3 bases at J, with 6 bases between the two ends. CDR3 sequence reads: CASKAEETQYF. CDR3 sequence (DNA): TGTGCCAGCAAGGCAGAAGAGACCCAGTACTTC.

The V call is TRBV6-1, the J call TRBJ1-1; no reliable D call. Germline CDR1 reads MNHNS; CDR2 reads SASEGT. The CDR3 runs 13 residues. Trimming removed 0 bases at V and 5 bases at J, with 7 bases between. Here the CDR3 reads CASSEALGTEAFF. The CDR3 DNA sequence: TGTGCCAGCAGTGAAGCGCTTGGGACTGAAGCTTTCTTT.

Worth noting for this clone: This CDR3 is also generated by other DNA sequences in the sample. The gene calls are TRBV20-1 and TRBJ2-3; D is uncertain. CDR3 length: 10 amino acids. V was shortened by 2 bases and J by 6 bases, with 3 bases between the two germline ends. Per the germline V gene, CDR1 is DFQATT and CDR2 is SNEGSKA (reference sequence). As DNA, the CDR3 is TGCAGTGCTAGAAAGGATACGCAGTATTTT. It encodes CSARKDTQYF.

This clone was recorded a few times. The CDR3 DNA is TGTGCCAGCAGCTTGCAGCCGAACACTGAAGCTTTCTTT. Amino acids: CASSLQPNTEAFF. The gene calls are TRBV2 and TRBJ1-1; unclear D gene. The CDR3 covers 13 residues. Deletions cut 6 bases from V and 1 base from J, with 9 bases between. Germline CDR1 is SNHLY and CDR2 is FYNNEI.

J is TRBJ1-1 and V is TRBV30; D is ambiguous. The CDR3 is made up of 18 amino acids. V was clipped by 0 bases and J by 0 bases, with 20 bases between them. CDR1 and CDR2 (germline): GTSNPN, SVGIG (reference sequence). CDR3 nucleotides: TGTGCCTGGAGTGTTGGCAGGACGTCAGCCGGTCTGAACACTGAAGCTTTCTTT. Protein: CAWSVGRTSAGLNTEAFF. Based on the CDR3 plus reference TRBV30 and TRBJ1-1, the full variable domain is SQTIHQWPATLVQPVGSPLSLECTVEGTSNPNLYWYRQAAGRGLQLLFYSVGIGQISSEVPQNLSASRPQDRQFILSSKKLLLSDSGFYLCAWSVGRTSAGLNTEAFFGQGTRLTVV.

This chain connects TRBV18 to TRBJ2-1; D gene unclear. The germline CDR1 and CDR2 sequences are KGHSH and LQKENI. With 3 bases removed from V and 8 bases from J, the gap between germline ends came to 14 bases. The length of the CDR3 is 14 residues. As DNA, the CDR3 is TGTGCCAGCTCACCCACCCAGACGCACGATGAGCAGTTCTTC. Amino acid sequence: CASSPTQTHDEQFF. Using reference TRBV18 and TRBJ2-1 for the parts outside the CDR3, the full variable domain is NAGVMQNPRHLVRRRGQEARLRCSPMKGHSHVYWYRQLPEEGLKFMVYLQKENIIDESGMPKERFSAEFPKEGPSILRIQQVVRGDSAAYFCASSPTQTHDEQFFGPGTRLTVL.